Listed below are T cell receptor beta chains from one sample, sequenced in a study of regulatory T cells in long-lasting Graves disease. TCRdb called the multiplex PCR reads again in MiXCR, with one record for every CDR3 protein. The sample records 250,000 to 400,000 distinct CDR3 sequences, under 20% being singletons. Sequenced here: peripheral blood mononuclear cells (PBMCs), sampled at new diagnosis, from a patient treated with antithyroid drugs. The receptors shown here come from a female donor with Graves disease. The CDR3 runs from the conserved cysteine through the conserved F or W. The order of the fields is J gene, D gene, V gene, clone size, CDR3 protein, CDR3 DNA. A D gene is named only where the DNA matches it firmly. Clone size appears in some rows only: once, few, many, or a class for an expanded clone.

j_call: TRBJ2-1; d_call: .; v_call: TRBV11-3; clone_size: many; cdr3_aa: CASSVTGLSSSYNEQFF; cdr3_nt: TGTGCCAGCAGCGTTACGGGACTTTCGAGCTCCTACAATGAGCAGTTCTTC
j_call: TRBJ2-2; d_call: .; v_call: TRBV7-2; clone_size: few; cdr3_aa: CASSLSISDPTGELFF; cdr3_nt: TGTGCCAGCAGCTTAAGTATCAGCGATCCAACCGGGGAGCTGTTTTTT
j_call: TRBJ2-3; d_call: TRBD2; v_call: TRBV20-1; clone_size: many; cdr3_aa: CSATLAGGGTDTQYF; cdr3_nt: TGCAGTGCTACCCTAGCGGGAGGTGGGACAGATACGCAGTATTTT
j_call: TRBJ1-5; d_call: .; v_call: TRBV27; clone_size: many; cdr3_aa: CASSLVGQPQHF; cdr3_nt: TGTGCCAGCAGTTTGGTGGGTCAGCCCCAGCATTTT
j_call: TRBJ2-4; d_call: TRBD1; v_call: TRBV14; clone_size: many; cdr3_aa: CASSRQGIAKNIQYF; cdr3_nt: TGTGCCAGCAGCCGACAGGGGATAGCCAAAAACATTCAGTACTTC
j_call: TRBJ2-1; d_call: TRBD2; v_call: TRBV3-1; clone_size: many; cdr3_aa: CASSHWTSGTGHEQFF; cdr3_nt: TGTGCCAGCAGCCACTGGACTAGCGGGACGGGACATGAGCAGTTCTTC
j_call: TRBJ2-7; d_call: .; v_call: TRBV7-9; clone_size: .; cdr3_aa: CASSLAPPEQYF; cdr3_nt: TGTGCCAGCAGCTTAGCGCCTCCCGAGCAGTACTTC
j_call: TRBJ2-7; d_call: .; v_call: TRBV6-1; clone_size: many; cdr3_aa: CASRVSGGSSYEQYF; cdr3_nt: TGTGCCAGCAGGGTTAGCGGTGGGTCTTCCTACGAGCAGTACTTC
j_call: TRBJ2-3; d_call: .; v_call: TRBV20-1; clone_size: few; cdr3_aa: CSASGEGTDTQYF; cdr3_nt: TGCAGTGCCAGTGGTGAGGGGACAGATACGCAGTATTTT
j_call: TRBJ1-2; d_call: .; v_call: TRBV12-3/TRBV12-4; clone_size: many; cdr3_aa: CASSEGNANYGYTF; cdr3_nt: TGTGCCAGCAGTGAGGGGAACGCTAACTATGGCTACACCTTC
j_call: TRBJ2-1; d_call: TRBD2; v_call: TRBV2; clone_size: .; cdr3_aa: CASSHLSGRAAYNEQFF; cdr3_nt: TGTGCCAGCAGCCACCTTAGCGGGAGGGCCGCCTACAATGAGCAGTTCTTC
j_call: TRBJ2-1; d_call: .; v_call: TRBV7-9; clone_size: many; cdr3_aa: CASSAPGGRDNEQFF; cdr3_nt: TGTGCCAGCAGCGCCCCAGGAGGACGGGACAATGAGCAGTTCTTC
j_call: TRBJ1-1; d_call: .; v_call: TRBV28; clone_size: many; cdr3_aa: CASSSRTQAFF; cdr3_nt: TGTGCCAGCAGTTCGAGAACGCAAGCTTTCTTT
j_call: TRBJ2-6; d_call: TRBD1; v_call: TRBV19; clone_size: many; cdr3_aa: CASSIARTGASGANVLTF; cdr3_nt: TGTGCCAGTAGTATAGCAAGAACAGGGGCCTCTGGGGCCAACGTCCTGACTTTC
j_call: TRBJ2-3; d_call: TRBD1; v_call: TRBV20-1; clone_size: .; cdr3_aa: CSARDSTGASTDTQYF; cdr3_nt: TGCAGTGCTAGAGATTCCACAGGGGCCTCCACAGATACGCAGTATTTT
j_call: TRBJ2-7; d_call: TRBD2; v_call: TRBV18; clone_size: few; cdr3_aa: CASSPPGALAEDLREQYF; cdr3_nt: TGTGCCAGCTCACCACCCGGCGCGCTAGCGGAGGACCTACGCGAGCAGTACTTC
j_call: TRBJ2-3; d_call: TRBD2; v_call: TRBV5-1; clone_size: .; cdr3_aa: CASSGTSGGTDTQYF; cdr3_nt: TGCGCCAGCAGCGGGACTAGCGGGGGGACAGATACGCAGTATTTT
j_call: TRBJ1-6; d_call: .; v_call: TRBV7-9; clone_size: .; cdr3_aa: CASSLAVGHSPLHF; cdr3_nt: TGTGCCAGCAGCTTAGCTGTTGGGCATTCACCCCTCCACTTT